The sequence of this T cell receptor beta chain was determined in a study of CDR3 diversity in severe acne. In TCRdb, the PCR reads were re-called with MiXCR into one record per CDR3 protein. The table includes some 90,000 distinct CDR3 sequences, around 50% detected once. The V end was cut by 5 bases, the J end by 3 bases, with 4 bases between. The CDR3 consists of 11 residues. CDR1 and CDR2 from the germline V gene are SNHLY and FYNNEI. Comment on this clonotype: In this CDR3 the conserved last residue, phenylalanine or tryptophan, is missing, so a read error is likely.

The chain links TRBV2 to TRBJ1-1; no reliable D call. Sequencing input: blood. This TCR was sampled from a male donor in good health, serving as a control. The CDR3 region has the DNA TGTGCCAGCAGTCGGGACACTGAAGCTTTCTCT. Translated, it gives CASSRDTEAFS.